This T cell receptor (beta chain) was recorded in a study of CD8+ T cells in alopecia areata. Broader study findings: Whereas mice showed it more clearly, TCR sharing across patients was murkier, possibly because of HLA. Higher clonality and more expanded CD8+ clones appeared in lesional than normal scalp.

TCR sequencing used cDNA made by reverse transcription of extracted RNA. Produced via immunoSEQ multiplex PCR; TCRdb's table is partial and in-frame only. The repertoire has 150,000 to 200,000 clones, around three fifths of them found once; the top ten carry roughly 1.3%. Regarding treatment: oral pan-JAK inhibitor, 5-10 mg twice daily. Lesional scalp punch biopsies and peripheral blood were collected from alopecia areata patients. V gave up 6 bases and J gave up 4 bases, with 11 bases separating them. Germline V CDR1 and CDR2: SQVTM, ANQGSEA. CDR3 length: 12 residues. Note on this clone: Its specificity is unknown.

This TCR derives from a human donor with alopecia areata. This chain uses TRBV29-1 with TRBJ2-3; D might be TRBD1 (5 bases). The sequenced sample was CD4+ T cells sorted from blood, obtained around week 49, from a patient treated with tofacitinib. The CDR3 protein is CSVSQGSDTQYF. Written as DNA, the CDR3 is TGCAGCGTCAGCCAGGGCTCAGATACGCAGTATTTT.